This TCR beta chain was captured in a study of CD8+CD57+ T cells in acquired aplastic anemia. Study-level points and caveats: A set of twenty-nine CD8+ CDR3 sequences was shared between patients and controls, and these sequences appeared highly expressed in patients.

This clonotype was seen more than once but under ten times. Its antigen remains unknown. A much bigger clone sits one base away, suggesting this may be a read error. TCR beta VDJ and CDR3 were profiled, and genomic DNA was the template. TCRdb re-called the reads through MiXCR, storing one row per CDR3 protein. The sample contains hundreds of thousands of distinct CDR3 sequences, around 30% of which appear only once. The sequenced patients had an expansion of CD8+CD57+ cells seen by flow cytometry. The patients, all of them, had severe acquired aplastic anemia. V was trimmed by 1 base and J by 7 bases, leaving 14 bases between them. The CDR3 length is 15 residues. CDR1 is LNHNV and CDR2 is YYDKDF in the germline V gene (reference sequence).

The clonotype originates from a human donor with aplastic anemia. Sequencing input: sorted CD4+, CD8+, or CD8+CD57+ T cells (not recorded which) from PBMCs. The genes are TRBV15 and TRBJ1-5; possible D gene TRBD1, 5 bases. CDR3 coding DNA: TGTGCCACCAGCAGAGCAGGGAGATTAACCCAGCCCCAGCATTTT. It encodes CATSRAGRLTQPQHF.